This T cell receptor beta chain comes out of a study of T cells in Graves' hyperthyroidism and ophthalmopathy (dated by TCRdb to between 2018 and 2020). Context from the whole study: Peripheral blood samples were taken at initial diagnosis, before any treatment was given. After blood sampling, hyperthyroidism patients were treated with methimazole at a starting dose of 30 mg daily, and ophthalmopathy patients were treated with high-dose intravenous methylprednisolone. The 75 to 100 discovery patients were randomly split 7:3 into training and test sets. Prospective prediction of ophthalmopathy was tested in an independent validation cohort consisting of about 19 hyperthyroidism patients and approximately 16 patients who later progressed to ophthalmopathy. In six Graves' hyperthyroidism patients, the study also compared T-cell repertoires from thyroid tissue with T-cell repertoires from blood. TCR V-J signatures able to tell the groups apart were searched for in a discovery cohort of more than 90 patients, of whom more than 40 had Graves' ophthalmopathy and about 60 had stable Graves' hyperthyroidism. According to the paper, TCR Vbeta CDR3 sequencing was carried out on approximately 140 peripheral blood samples, which came from some 41 ophthalmopathy, about 75 hyperthyroidism and roughly 17 progressor patients.

About this clonotype itself: Its specific antigen is unknown. Base-call qualities are not available, and no considerably larger clone is one nucleotide away.

V lost 5 bases and J lost 7 bases, and the count of bases not matched to a germline gene is 10. Reading the germline V gene (reference sequence) gives CDR1 LNHDA and CDR2 SQIVND. The cysteine opens and the phenylalanine closes a CDR3 of 15 amino acids. Only CDR3 DNA remains: 45 bases, in frame from the first base. On the study overall, not on this receptor specifically: A model built on a 13 V-J signature distinguished ophthalmopathy from stable hyperthyroidism, reaching 87.88% sensitivity and about 81% specificity in cross-validation and 80%/75% in testing. Most expanded thyroid clonotypes (frequency above 0.001) were also found in blood, which suggests that blood repertoires may mirror thyroid immune responses. Sample size was not statistically predetermined, and investigators were not blinded to group allocation. In validation, progression to ophthalmopathy was predicted by the model with 70% to 71% sensitivity and 72% to 85% specificity, a median of around 5.9 months before onset.

The TCR beta CDR3 regions were amplified from the RNA transcripts. The first round of RT-PCR for the TCR CDR3 was performed with the HTBI primer set and the Qiagen OneStep RT-PCR kit. The libraries were constructed in a second round of multiplex PCR and then size-selected and purified. The libraries were sequenced on an Illumina HiSeq2000 using paired-end 100 bp reads. The authors' analysis ran thus. SOAPnuke was used to process the raw data, removing reads that contained adapters or uncalled bases, had a mean Phred below 15, or lacked an exact match to the constant primer or identifier. COPE v1.2.5 was used to merge the high-quality paired reads, and each unique nucleotide sequence was defined as a clonotype. MiTCR v1.1 was used to align clonotypes to the IMGT TRBV, TRBD and TRBJ reference segments. The analysis was restricted to V-J combinations with a frequency above 0.0001, which together covered 99.2% of the repertoires. The TCS score was defined as F50 (clonal expansion) divided by E x V (chaos), with BLOSUM62-based TCRdist calculated between CDR3 peptides within each V-J. Welch's t-statistics and random forest reduced 500 to 550 V-J features to 13, which were used in a naive Bayes classifier (R e1071). Using fastp at Q25 and MiXCR, TCRdb reprocessed the public reads and kept productive beta chains. Every CDR3 protein is listed once, alongside the most common genes and DNA of its rows. The V and J calls reflect TCRdb's pipeline rather than the authors' work. The sample table lists some 530,000 distinct CDR3 sequences, around a fifth of them with a count of one. In total, the top ten clones hold 49% of the sample.

Ophthalmopathy patients had moderately to severely active disease, with a Clinical Activity Score of 3 or more, a NOSPECS grade of 4 or more, and a disease duration of less than 3 months. Exclusion was applied to patients with uncontrolled infections, other autoimmune diseases, pregnancy or lactation. Clinical symptoms, serum thyroxine and TRAb, thyroid ultrasound, and orbital computed tomography formed the basis for the diagnoses. PBMCs were isolated from 7.5 to 10 ml of fresh peripheral blood by Ficoll-Paque density gradient centrifugation. Trizol reagent was used to extract total RNA, and RNA quality was then checked on an Agilent 2100 Bioanalyzer.

Recombination joined TRBV19 with TRBJ2-1; TRBD1 agrees with 8 junctional bases. The source of this sequence is a woman in her sixties or seventies with Graves' ophthalmopathy. The sequenced material came from blood. DNA sequence: TGTGCCAGTAGTCCCCGGACAGGGATGGGTAATGAGCAGTTCTTC. It translates as CASSPRTGMGNEQFF.